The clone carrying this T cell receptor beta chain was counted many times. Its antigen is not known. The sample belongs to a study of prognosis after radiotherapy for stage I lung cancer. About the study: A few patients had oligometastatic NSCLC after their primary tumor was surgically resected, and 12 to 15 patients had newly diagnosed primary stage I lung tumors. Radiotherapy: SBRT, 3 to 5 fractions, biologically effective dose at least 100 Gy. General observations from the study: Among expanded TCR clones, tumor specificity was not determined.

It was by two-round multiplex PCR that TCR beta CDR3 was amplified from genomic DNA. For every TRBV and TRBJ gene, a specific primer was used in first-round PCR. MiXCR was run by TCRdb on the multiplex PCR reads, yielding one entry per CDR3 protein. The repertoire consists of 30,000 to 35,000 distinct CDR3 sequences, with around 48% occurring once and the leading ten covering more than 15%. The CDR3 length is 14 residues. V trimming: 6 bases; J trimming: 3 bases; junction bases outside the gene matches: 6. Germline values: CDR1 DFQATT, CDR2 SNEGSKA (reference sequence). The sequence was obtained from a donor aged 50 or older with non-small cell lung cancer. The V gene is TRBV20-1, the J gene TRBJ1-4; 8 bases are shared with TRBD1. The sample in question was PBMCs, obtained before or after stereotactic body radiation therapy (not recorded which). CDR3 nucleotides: TGCAGTGCCACAGGGGGTCGATCTAATGAAAAACTGTTTTTT. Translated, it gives CSATGGRSNEKLFF.